This entry lists 17 T cell receptor beta chains sequenced from one sample in a study of T cells in Graves' hyperthyroidism and ophthalmopathy. RNA transcripts gave rise to amplified TCR beta CDR3 regions. TCR CDR3 underwent first-round RT-PCR with the HTBI primer set. MiXCR, applied by TCRdb to the multiplex PCR reads, yields one record per CDR3 protein. The sample contains fewer than 700,000 distinct CDR3 sequences, around 16% of which appear only once. The material sequenced was blood. These receptors all come from a woman in her 30s with Graves' hyperthyroidism.

This clonotype occurred many times. The rearrangement joins TRBV11-2 to TRBJ1-1; D is unresolved. Per germline, CDR1 SGHAT and CDR2 FQNNGV. V was trimmed by 5 bases and J by 1 base, leaving 11 bases between them. This CDR3 contains 14 residues. Written as DNA, the CDR3 is TGTGCCAGCAGCACGACACCGACGAACACTGAAGCTTTCTTT. Translation: CASSTTPTNTEAFF.

The chain joins TRBV6-1 to TRBJ1-2; D gene unclear. The germline CDR1 and CDR2 sequences are MNHNS and SASEGT. V was trimmed by 6 bases and J by 0 bases, leaving 8 bases between them. The length of the CDR3 is 13 residues. Here the CDR3 DNA reads TGTGCCAGCAGGGGGTCCTCTAACTATGGCTACACCTTC. Its translation is CASRGSSNYGYTF.

There are a few counts of this clonotype. This sequence joins TRBV11-2 and TRBJ2-5, with 10 bases identical to TRBD2. The CDR3 is 13 amino acids. The junction had 11 bases not matched to a gene; V was cut back by 6 bases and J by 13 bases. Germline V gene sequence: CDR1 SGHAT, CDR2 FQNNGV. The CDR3 is CASRPTPSGRMYF. CDR3 DNA: TGTGCCAGCAGACCGACTCCTAGCGGGAGAATGTACTTC.

Many counts were recorded for this clonotype. This chain connects TRBV29-1 to TRBJ1-5; TRBD1 might be the D (5 bases). The V end lost 5 bases, the J end lost 6 bases, and 11 bases lay between the germline ends. CDR3 length equals 12 residues. From germline, CDR1 is SQVTM and CDR2 ANQGSEA. In DNA, the CDR3 is TGCAGCGTTCAATTGGGGGGTCAGCCCCAGCATTTT. It specifies CSVQLGGQPQHF.

This clonotype was found many times. The chain uses TRBV7-3 and TRBJ2-5, with TRBD1 as a possible D gene (5 bases). Trimming pared 3 bases from V and 4 bases from J, leaving 12 bases between. CDR1 is SGHTA and CDR2 is FQGTGA in the germline V gene. The CDR3 contains 14 residues. The CDR3 DNA follows: TGTGCCAGCAGCTTCCAGGGTAGACGAGAGACCCAGTACTTC. It specifies CASSFQGRRETQYF.

The V gene is TRBV4-2, the J gene TRBJ2-7, with a tentative D call TRBD2 (6 bases). CDR1 is LGHNA and CDR2 is YNFKEQ in the germline V gene. The CDR3 extends over 18 amino acids. The ends were cut back, 4 bases at V and 3 bases at J, with 25 bases in the middle. The CDR3 DNA sequence: TGTGCCAGCAGCCCCTCCTCCGCTGCTAGCGCGCTCGACTACGAGCAGTACTTC. Its translation is CASSPSSAASALDYEQYF.

This clonotype was recorded at least ten times. This chain uses TRBV3-1 with TRBJ1-2; D ambiguous. Germline lookup yields CDR1 LGHDT and CDR2 YNNKEL (reference sequence). The CDR3 contains 15 residues. V was pared by 1 base and J by 2 bases, with 11 bases between. CDR3 nucleotides: TGTGCCAGCAGCCAAGGACCTAACAGCAACTATGGCTACACCTTC. Its translation is CASSQGPNSNYGYTF.

The chain uses TRBV27 and TRBJ1-5, with a tentative D call TRBD1 (5 bases). From germline, CDR1 is MNHEY and CDR2 SMNVEV (reference sequence). V dropped 6 bases and J dropped 1 base, with 16 bases sitting between them. CDR3 length equals 16 residues. The CDR3 loop is CASSPGGGGSNQPQHF. In nucleotides, the CDR3 is TGTGCCAGCAGCCCCGGCGGGGGAGGAAGCAATCAGCCCCAGCATTTT.

Many counts were recorded for this clonotype. This rearrangement joins TRBV7-2 to TRBJ1-1, with 9 bases matching TRBD1. V was clipped by 5 bases and J by 1 base; unmatched bases: 5. The germline gives CDR1 SGHTA, CDR2 FQGNSA. The CDR3 is 15 residues long. The chain's CDR3 is CASSGEDRGNTEAFF. The DNA of the CDR3 is TGTGCCAGCAGCGGGGAGGACAGGGGGAACACTGAAGCTTTCTTT.

V gene TRBV14 combines with J gene TRBJ1-1, with D unresolved. Germline V gene data show CDR1 as SGHDN and CDR2 as FVKESK. The V and J ends lost 4 bases and 3 bases respectively, with 15 bases between them. The CDR3 sequence is 15 residues long. The CDR3 here is CASSLFAALDTEAFF. In DNA form, the CDR3 reads TGTGCCAGCAGCCTCTTTGCGGCTTTGGACACTGAAGCTTTCTTT.

This clonotype was seen a handful of times. The CDR3, as DNA: TGTGCCAGTAGTATCCATCCCAGGGGCCGTGTGGACGAGCAGTACTTC. Protein sequence: CASSIHPRGRVDEQYF. The chain combines TRBV19 with TRBJ2-7, with D possibly being TRBD1 (6 bases). Germline lookup yields CDR1 LNHDA and CDR2 SQIVND (reference sequence). The V end lost 3 bases, the J end lost 5 bases, and 20 bases lay between the germline ends. CDR3 length: 16 residues.

For this clonotype: This sequence may be a read error, since a much larger clone differs from it by one base. The chain has TRBV28 and TRBJ2-1; 8 nucleotides align to TRBD2. This CDR3 region has 16 residues. Per germline, CDR1 MDHEN and CDR2 SYDVKM. J gave up 8 bases and V 5 bases, and 14 bases lay outside the gene matches. In DNA, the CDR3 is TGTGCCAGCAGTCCTGCGCGGGAGGAAGCACGGGATGAGCAGTTCTTC. This gives the protein CASSPAREEARDEQFF.

V and J are TRBV12-3 or TRBV12-4 and TRBJ2-1; D is ambiguous. The CDR3 is 15 amino acids. V was pared by 5 bases and J by 4 bases, with 15 bases between. The CDR3 DNA follows: TGTGCCAGCAGTCTAGAACGGACCAAGTACAATGAGCAGTTCTTC. It is translated as CASSLERTKYNEQFF.

A remark on this clonotype: A much larger clone differs from this one at a single base, so this may be a read error. This chain uses TRBV11-2 with TRBJ1-2; weak D call: TRBD1 (5 bases). V lost 4 bases and J lost 6, with 12 bases in between. Germline V lookup: CDR1 SGHAT, CDR2 FQNNGV. CDR3 length: 13 residues. Here the CDR3 reads CASSYLRDDGYTF. The CDR3 nucleotides are TGTGCCAGCAGCTACCTCCGGGACGATGGCTACACCTTC.

This clonotype was recorded at least ten times. This chain links TRBV6-1 with TRBJ2-5; D assignment may be TRBD1 or TRBD2 (6 bases each). The V gene's germline CDR1 is MNHNS and CDR2 SASEGT. This CDR3 region has 18 residues. V was shortened by 7 bases and J by 2 bases, with 26 bases between the two germline ends. CDR3 amino acids: CASTTGVIAGARQETQYF. The CDR3 DNA sequence: TGTGCCAGCACCACGGGGGTAATAGCAGGGGCCCGGCAAGAGACCCAGTACTTC.

This clonotype was recorded many times. V gene TRBV13 combines with J gene TRBJ2-1; 8 bases are a match to TRBD1. Trimming took 5 bases from V and 9 from J; bases not matched to a gene: 6. CDR3 length: 13 residues. Germline V gene data show CDR1 as PRHDT and CDR2 as FYEKMQ (reference sequence). CDR3 residues: CASSGGQGFEQFF. The CDR3 region has the DNA TGTGCCAGCAGCGGTGGACAGGGTTTTGAGCAGTTCTTC.

As concerns this clonotype: A much bigger clone sits one base away, suggesting this may be a read error. The chain combines TRBV2 with TRBJ2-3, with D uncertain. Trimming took off 6 bases at V and 4 bases at J, with 5 bases between the two ends. The CDR3 consists of 11 residues. CDR1 SNHLY and CDR2 FYNNEI come from the germline V gene. As DNA, the CDR3 is TGTGCCAGCAGGGACGCAGATACGCAGTATTTT. Translated, it gives CASRDADTQYF.